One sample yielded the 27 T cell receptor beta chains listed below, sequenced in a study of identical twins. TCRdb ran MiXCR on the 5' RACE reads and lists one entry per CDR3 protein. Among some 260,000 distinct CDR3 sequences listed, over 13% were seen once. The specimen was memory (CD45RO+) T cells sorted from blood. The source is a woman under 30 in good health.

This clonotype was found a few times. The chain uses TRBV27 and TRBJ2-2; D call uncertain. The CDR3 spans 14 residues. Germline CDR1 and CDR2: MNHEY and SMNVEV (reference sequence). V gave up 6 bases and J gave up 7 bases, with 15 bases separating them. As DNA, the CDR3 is TGTGCCAGCAGGGTGATTGTGGGCGGCGGGGAGCTGTTTTTT. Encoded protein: CASRVIVGGGELFF.

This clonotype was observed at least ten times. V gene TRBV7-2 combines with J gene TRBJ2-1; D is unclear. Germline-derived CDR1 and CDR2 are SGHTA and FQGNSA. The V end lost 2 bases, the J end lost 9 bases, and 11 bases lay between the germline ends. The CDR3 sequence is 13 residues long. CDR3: CASSLRQTGEQFF. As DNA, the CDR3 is TGTGCCAGCAGCTTACGGCAGACGGGTGAGCAGTTCTTC.

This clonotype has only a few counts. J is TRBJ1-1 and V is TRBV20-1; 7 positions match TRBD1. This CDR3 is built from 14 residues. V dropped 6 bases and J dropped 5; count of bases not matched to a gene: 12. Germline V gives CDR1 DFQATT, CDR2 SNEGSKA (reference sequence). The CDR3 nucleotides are TGCAGTGCCAGACAGGGAGCGGGGGGGACTGAAGCTTTCTTT. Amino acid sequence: CSARQGAGGTEAFF.

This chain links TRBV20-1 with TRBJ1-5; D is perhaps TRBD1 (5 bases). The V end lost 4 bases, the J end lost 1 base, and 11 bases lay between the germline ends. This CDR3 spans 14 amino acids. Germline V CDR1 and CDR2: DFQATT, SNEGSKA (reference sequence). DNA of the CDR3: TGCAGTGCTACCGCCGGGACGAGCAATCAGCCCCAGCATTTT. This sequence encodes CSATAGTSNQPQHF.

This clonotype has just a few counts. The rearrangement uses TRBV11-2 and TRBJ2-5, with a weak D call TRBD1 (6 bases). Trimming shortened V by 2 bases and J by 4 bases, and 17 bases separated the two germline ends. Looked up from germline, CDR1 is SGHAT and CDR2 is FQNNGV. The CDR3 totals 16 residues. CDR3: CASSLLGAREGETQYF. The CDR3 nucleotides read TGTGCCAGCAGCTTATTGGGGGCGCGAGAGGGAGAGACCCAGTACTTC.

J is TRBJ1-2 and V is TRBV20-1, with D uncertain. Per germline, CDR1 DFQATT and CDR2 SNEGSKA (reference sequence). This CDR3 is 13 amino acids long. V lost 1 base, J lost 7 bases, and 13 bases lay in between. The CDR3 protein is CSARARESAGYTF. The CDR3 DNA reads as TGCAGTGCTAGAGCCCGGGAGAGTGCTGGCTACACCTTC.

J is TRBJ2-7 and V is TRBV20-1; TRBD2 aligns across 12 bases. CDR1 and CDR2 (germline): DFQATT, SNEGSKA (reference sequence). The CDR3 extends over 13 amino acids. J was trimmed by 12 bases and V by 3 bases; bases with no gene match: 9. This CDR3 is CSARGLAGAHMYF. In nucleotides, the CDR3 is TGCAGTGCTAGGGGACTAGCGGGTGCCCATATGTACTTC.

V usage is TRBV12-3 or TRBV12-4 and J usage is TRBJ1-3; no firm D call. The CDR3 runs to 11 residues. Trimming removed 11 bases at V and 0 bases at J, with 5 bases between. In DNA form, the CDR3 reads TGTGCCGGCCGCTCTGGAAACACCATATATTTT. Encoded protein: CAGRSGNTIYF.

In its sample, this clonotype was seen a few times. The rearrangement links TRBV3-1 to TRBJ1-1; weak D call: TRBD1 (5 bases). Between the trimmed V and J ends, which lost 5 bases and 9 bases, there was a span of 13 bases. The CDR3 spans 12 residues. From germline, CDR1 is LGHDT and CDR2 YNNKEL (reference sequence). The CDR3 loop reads CASSLRGQKAFF. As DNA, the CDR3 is TGTGCCAGCAGCTTGAGGGGTCAGAAAGCTTTCTTT. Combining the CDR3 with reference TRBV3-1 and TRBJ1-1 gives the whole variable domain DTAVSQTPKYLVTQMGNDKSIKCEQNLGHDTMYWYKQDSKKFLKIMFSYNNKELIINETVPNRFSPKSPDKAHLNLHINSLELGDSAVYFCASSLRGQKAFFGQGTRLTVV.

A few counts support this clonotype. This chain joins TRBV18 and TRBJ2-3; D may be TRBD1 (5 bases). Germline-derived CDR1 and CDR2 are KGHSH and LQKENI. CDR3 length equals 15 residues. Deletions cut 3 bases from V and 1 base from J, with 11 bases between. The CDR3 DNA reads TGTGCCAGCTCACCCCAGGGTCTGGGCACAGATACGCAGTATTTT. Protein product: CASSPQGLGTDTQYF.

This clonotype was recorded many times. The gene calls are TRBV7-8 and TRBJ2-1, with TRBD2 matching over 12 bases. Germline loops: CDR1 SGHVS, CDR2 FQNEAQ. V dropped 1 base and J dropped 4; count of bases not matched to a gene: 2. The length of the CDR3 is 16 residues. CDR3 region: CASSLELAGGYNEQFF. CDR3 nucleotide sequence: TGTGCCAGCAGCTTAGAACTAGCGGGGGGTTACAATGAGCAGTTCTTC.

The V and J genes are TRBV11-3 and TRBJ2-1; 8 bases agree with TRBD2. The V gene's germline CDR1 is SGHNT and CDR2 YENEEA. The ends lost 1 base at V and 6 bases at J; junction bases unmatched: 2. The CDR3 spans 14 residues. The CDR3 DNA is TGTGCCAGCAGCTTAGGAGGGACTAGCAATGAGCAGTTCTTC. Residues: CASSLGGTSNEQFF.

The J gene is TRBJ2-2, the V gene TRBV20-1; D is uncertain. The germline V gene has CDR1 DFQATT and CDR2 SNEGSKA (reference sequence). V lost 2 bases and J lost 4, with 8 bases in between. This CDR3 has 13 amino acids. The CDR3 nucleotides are TGCAGTGCTAGATCGGAAGTCACCGGGGAGCTGTTTTTT. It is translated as CSARSEVTGELFF.

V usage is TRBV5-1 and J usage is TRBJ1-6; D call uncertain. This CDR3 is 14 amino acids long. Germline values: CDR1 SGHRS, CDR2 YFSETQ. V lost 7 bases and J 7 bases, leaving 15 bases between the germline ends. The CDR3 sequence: CASGEPVGNSPLHF. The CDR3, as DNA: TGCGCCAGCGGCGAACCAGTAGGGAATTCACCCCTCCACTTT.

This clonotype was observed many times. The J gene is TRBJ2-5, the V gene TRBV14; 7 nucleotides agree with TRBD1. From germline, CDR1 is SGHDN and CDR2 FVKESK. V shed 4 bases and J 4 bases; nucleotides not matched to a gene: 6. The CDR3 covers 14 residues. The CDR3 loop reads CASSPGQILETQYF. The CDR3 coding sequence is TGTGCCAGCAGCCCGGGACAGATCCTAGAGACCCAGTACTTC.

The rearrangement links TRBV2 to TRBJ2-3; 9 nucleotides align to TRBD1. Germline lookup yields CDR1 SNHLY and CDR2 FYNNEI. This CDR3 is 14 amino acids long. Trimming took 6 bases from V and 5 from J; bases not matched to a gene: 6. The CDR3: CASSSGTGLDTQYF. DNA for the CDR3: TGTGCCAGCAGCTCCGGGACAGGGTTAGATACGCAGTATTTT.

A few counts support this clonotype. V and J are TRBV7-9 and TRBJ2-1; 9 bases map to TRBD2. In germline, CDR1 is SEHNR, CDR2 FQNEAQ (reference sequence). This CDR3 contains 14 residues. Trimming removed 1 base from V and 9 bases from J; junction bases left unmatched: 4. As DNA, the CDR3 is TGTGCCAGCAGCTTAGAGGGGACTAGCAGTGAGCAGTTCTTC. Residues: CASSLEGTSSEQFF.

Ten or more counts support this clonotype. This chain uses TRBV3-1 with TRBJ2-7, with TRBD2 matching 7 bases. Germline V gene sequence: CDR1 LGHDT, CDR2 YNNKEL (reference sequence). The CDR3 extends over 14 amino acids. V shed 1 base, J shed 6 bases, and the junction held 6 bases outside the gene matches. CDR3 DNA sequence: TGTGCCAGCAGCCAAGCCGGCGGGGGTGCCGAGCAGTACTTC. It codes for CASSQAGGGAEQYF.

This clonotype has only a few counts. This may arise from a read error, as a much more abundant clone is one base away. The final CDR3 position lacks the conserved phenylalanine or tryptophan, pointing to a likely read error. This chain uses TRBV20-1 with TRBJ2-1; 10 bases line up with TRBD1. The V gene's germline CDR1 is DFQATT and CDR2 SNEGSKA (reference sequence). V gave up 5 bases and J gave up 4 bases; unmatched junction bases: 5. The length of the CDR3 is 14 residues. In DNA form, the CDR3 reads TGCAGTGCTTCACCGGGACAGGGGTACAATGAGCAGTTCTAC. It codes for CSASPGQGYNEQFY.

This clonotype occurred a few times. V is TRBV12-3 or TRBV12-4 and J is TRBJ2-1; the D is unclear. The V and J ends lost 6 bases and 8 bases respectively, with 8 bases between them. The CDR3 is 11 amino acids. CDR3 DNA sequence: TGTGCCAGCAGCATTATCGATGAGCAGTTCTTC. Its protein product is CASSIIDEQFF.

CDR3 in DNA: TGTGCCACCAGCAGACGGCTAGCGGGAGGGTTGCAAACCCGTTACAATGAGCAGTTCTTC. Amino acid sequence: CATSRRLAGGLQTRYNEQFF. The gene calls are TRBV15 and TRBJ2-1, with 12 bases identical to TRBD2. This CDR3 spans 20 amino acids. The germline V gene has CDR1 LNHNV and CDR2 YYDKDF (reference sequence). V lost 2 bases to trimming and J lost 4 bases; unmatched junction nucleotides: 15.

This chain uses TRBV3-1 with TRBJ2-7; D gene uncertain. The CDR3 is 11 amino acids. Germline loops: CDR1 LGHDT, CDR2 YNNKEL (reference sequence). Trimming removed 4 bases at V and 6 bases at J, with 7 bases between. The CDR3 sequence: CASSLSSEQYF. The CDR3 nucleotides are TGTGCCAGCAGCCTATCTAGCGAGCAGTACTTC.

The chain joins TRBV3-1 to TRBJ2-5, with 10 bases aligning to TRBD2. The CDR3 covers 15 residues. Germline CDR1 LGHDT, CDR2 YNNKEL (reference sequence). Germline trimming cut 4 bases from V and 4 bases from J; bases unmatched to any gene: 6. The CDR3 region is CASSPRGLARETQYF. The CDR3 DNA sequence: TGTGCCAGCAGCCCTCGGGGACTAGCGAGAGAGACCCAGTACTTC.

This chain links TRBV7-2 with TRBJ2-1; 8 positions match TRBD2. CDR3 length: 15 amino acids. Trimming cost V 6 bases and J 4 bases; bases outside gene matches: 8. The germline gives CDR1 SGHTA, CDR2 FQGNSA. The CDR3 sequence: CASSSGAGVYNEQFF. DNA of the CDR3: TGTGCCAGCAGTAGCGGGGCCGGTGTGTACAATGAGCAGTTCTTC.

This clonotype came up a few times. Written as DNA, the CDR3 is TGTGCTAGTGGTTTATCCGCGACAGGTTCTGAGTACTTC. This translates into CASGLSATGSEYF. The chain joins TRBV12-5 to TRBJ2-5, with D possibly being TRBD1 (6 bases). The CDR3 loop spans 13 amino acids. V lost 3 bases and J 12 bases, leaving 17 bases between the germline ends. The V gene's germline CDR1 is LGHNT and CDR2 FRNRAP.

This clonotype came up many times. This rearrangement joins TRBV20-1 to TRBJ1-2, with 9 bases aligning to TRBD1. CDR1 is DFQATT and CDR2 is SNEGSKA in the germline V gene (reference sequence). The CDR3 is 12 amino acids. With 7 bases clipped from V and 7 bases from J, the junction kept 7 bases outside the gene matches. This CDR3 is CSGTGGAGGYTF. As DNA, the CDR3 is TGCAGTGGTACAGGGGGCGCGGGTGGCTACACCTTC.

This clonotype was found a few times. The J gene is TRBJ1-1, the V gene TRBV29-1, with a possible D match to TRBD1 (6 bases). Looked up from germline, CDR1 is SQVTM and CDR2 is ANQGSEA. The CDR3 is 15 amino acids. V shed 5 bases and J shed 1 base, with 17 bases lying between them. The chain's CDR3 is CSVRSGWGQNTEAFF. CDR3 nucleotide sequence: TGCAGCGTTCGGTCAGGGTGGGGACAGAACACTGAAGCTTTCTTT.